This T cell receptor (beta chain) was recovered during a study of shared clonotypes between healthy human individuals. Study-wide results and limits: The study generally estimated greater richness for naive than memory subsets.

Notes on this clone: Its antigen remains unknown.

It was across several immunoSEQ plates that each subset's genomic DNA was evenly split. Authors' methods: ImmunoSEQ gave junction-only sequences without quality scores, so filtering differed. TCRdb's copy holds only in-frame clones and misses some; the assay was immunoSEQ multiplex PCR. V, J and clone size are taken as reported in that table, and D and trimming were inferred from the DNA itself. The table includes nearly 1 million clones, around 80% detected once. Donors comprised only Caucasian adults living in Nashville, Tennessee. V lost 3 bases and J lost 10; bases outside the gene matches: 9. The CDR3 sequence is 14 residues long. The germline gives CDR1 MDHEN, CDR2 SYDVKM.

Sequencing used memory CD4+ T cells sorted from blood. Sample subset: CD45RA-negative fraction. The TCR sequence derives from a man aged 18 to 30 in good health. The chain combines TRBV28 with TRBJ1-2; TRBD1 agrees at 9 bases. This CDR3 reads CASSFGTGNFVYTF. As DNA, the CDR3 is TGTGCCAGCAGTTTCGGGACAGGGAACTTTGTCTACACCTTC.